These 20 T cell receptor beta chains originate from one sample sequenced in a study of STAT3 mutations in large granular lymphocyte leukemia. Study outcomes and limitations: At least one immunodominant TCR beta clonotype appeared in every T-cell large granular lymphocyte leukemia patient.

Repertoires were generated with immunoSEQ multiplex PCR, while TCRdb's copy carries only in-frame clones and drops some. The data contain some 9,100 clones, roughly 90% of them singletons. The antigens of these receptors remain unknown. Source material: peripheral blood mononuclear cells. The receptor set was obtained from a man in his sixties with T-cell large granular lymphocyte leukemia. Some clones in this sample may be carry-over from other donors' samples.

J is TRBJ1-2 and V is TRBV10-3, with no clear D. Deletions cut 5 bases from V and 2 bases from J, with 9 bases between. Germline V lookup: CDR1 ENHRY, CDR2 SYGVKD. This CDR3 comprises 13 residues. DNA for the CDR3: TGTGCCATCAGTCCTGACCAAAACTATGGCTACACCTTC. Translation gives CAISPDQNYGYTF.

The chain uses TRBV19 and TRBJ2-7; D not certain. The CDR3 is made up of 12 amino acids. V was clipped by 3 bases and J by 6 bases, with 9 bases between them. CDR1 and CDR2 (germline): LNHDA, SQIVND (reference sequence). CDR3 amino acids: CASSMATGEQYF. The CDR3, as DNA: TGTGCCAGTAGTATGGCTACGGGCGAGCAGTACTTC. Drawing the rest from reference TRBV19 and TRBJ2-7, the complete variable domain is DGGITQSPKYLFRKEGQNVTLSCEQNLNHDAMYWYRQDPGQGLRLIYYSQIVNDFQKGDIAEGYSVSREKKESFPLTVTSAQKNPTAFYLCASSMATGEQYFGPGTRLTVT.

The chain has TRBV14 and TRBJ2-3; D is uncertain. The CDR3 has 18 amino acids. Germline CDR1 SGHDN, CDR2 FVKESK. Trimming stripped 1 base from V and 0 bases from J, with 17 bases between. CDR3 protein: CASSQAREGLLSTDTQYF. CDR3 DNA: TGTGCCAGCAGCCAAGCTAGAGAAGGCCTGCTAAGCACAGATACGCAGTATTTT.

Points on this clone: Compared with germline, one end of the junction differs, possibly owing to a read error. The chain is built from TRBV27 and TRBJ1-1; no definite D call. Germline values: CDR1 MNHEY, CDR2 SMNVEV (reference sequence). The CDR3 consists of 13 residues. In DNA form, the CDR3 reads TGTGCCAGCAGTCTATCAACGGGCACTGAAGCTTTCTTT. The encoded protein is CASSLSTGTEAFF.

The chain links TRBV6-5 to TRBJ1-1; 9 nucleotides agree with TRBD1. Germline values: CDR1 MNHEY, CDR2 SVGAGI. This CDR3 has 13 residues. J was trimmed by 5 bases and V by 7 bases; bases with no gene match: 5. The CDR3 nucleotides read TGTGCCAGCACCGGACAGGGGAGGACTGAAGCTTTCTTT. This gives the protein CASTGQGRTEAFF.

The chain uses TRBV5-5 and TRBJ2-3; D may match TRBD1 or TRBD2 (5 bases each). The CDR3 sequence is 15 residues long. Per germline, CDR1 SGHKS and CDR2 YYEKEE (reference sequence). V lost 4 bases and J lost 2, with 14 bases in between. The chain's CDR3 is CASSTGPYFTDTQYF. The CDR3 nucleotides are TGTGCCAGCAGCACGGGACCCTACTTCACAGATACGCAGTATTTT.

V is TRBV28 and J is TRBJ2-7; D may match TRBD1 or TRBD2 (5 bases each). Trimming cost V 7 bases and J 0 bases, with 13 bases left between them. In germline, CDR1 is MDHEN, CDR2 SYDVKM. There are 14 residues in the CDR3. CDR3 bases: TGTGCCAGCATCCGGGACGGGTACTCCTACGAGCAGTACTTC. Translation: CASIRDGYSYEQYF.

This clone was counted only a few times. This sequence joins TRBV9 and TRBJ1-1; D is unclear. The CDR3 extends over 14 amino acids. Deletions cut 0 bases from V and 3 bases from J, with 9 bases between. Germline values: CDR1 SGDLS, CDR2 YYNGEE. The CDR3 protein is CASSVGGWDTEAFF. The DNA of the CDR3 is TGTGCCAGCAGCGTAGGAGGGTGGGACACTGAAGCTTTCTTT.

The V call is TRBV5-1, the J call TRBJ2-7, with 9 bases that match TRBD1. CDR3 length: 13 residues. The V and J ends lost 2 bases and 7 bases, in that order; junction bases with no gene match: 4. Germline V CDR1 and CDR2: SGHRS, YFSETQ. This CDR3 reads CASSLTGGREQYF. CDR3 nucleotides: TGCGCCAGCAGCTTAACAGGGGGCAGGGAGCAGTACTTC.

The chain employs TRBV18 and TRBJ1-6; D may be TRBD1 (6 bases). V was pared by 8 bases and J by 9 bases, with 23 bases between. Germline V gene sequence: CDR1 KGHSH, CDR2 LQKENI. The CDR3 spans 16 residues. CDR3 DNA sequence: TGTGCCAGCACTTCCGCGTCGACAGGCGTAGGTTCACCCCTCCACTTT. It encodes CASTSASTGVGSPLHF.

Written as DNA, the CDR3 is TGTGCCTGGATGGTGGGGGGACACGCCCGGTACGATGGCTACACCTTC. Translating gives CAWMVGGHARYDGYTF. This sequence joins TRBV30 and TRBJ1-2; D possibly corresponds to TRBD1 (6 bases). This CDR3 contains 16 residues. The germline V and J ends were trimmed by 4 bases and 6 bases, with 24 bases remaining between them. Germline values: CDR1 GTSNPN, CDR2 SVGIG (reference sequence).

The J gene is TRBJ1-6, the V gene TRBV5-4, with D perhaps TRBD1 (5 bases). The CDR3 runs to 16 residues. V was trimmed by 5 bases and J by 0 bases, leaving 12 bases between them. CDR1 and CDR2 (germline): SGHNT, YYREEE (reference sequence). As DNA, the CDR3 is TGTGCCAGCAGGGGGGACCGGAGCTCCTATAATTCACCCCTCCACTTT. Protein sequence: CASRGDRSSYNSPLHF.

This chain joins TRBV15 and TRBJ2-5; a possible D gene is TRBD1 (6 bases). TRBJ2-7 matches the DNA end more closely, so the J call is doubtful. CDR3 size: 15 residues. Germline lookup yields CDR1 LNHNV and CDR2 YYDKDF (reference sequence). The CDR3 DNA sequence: TGTGCCACCAGCAGAGGCGGAGACAGGCCCTACGAGCAGTACTTC. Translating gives CATSRGGDRPYEQYF.

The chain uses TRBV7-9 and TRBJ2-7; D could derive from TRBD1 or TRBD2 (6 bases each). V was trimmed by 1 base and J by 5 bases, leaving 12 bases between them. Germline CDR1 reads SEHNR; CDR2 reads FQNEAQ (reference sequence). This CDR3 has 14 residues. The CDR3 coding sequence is TGTGCCAGCAGCTTAGGTTACAGGGAGGACGAGCAGTACTTC. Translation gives CASSLGYREDEQYF.

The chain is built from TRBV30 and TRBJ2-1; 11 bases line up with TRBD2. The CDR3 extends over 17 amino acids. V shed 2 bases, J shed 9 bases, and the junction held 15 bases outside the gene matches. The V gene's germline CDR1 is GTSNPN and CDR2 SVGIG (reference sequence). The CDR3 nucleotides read TGTGCCTGGAGTCTTCGAACTAGCGGGAGTTTAGGAAGTGAGCAGTTCTTC. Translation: CAWSLRTSGSLGSEQFF.

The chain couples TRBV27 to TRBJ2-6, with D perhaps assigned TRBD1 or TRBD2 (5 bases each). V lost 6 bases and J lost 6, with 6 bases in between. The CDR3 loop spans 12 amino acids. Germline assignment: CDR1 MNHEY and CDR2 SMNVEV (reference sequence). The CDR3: CASRGTANVLTF. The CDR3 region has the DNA TGTGCCAGCAGGGGGACGGCCAACGTCCTGACTTTC.

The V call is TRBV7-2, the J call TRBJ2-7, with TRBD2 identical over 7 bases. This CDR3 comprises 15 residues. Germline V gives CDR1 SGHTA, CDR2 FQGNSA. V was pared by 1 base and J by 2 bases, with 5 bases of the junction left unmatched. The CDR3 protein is CASSLDSSGTYEQYF. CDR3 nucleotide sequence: TGTGCCAGCAGCTTAGATTCTAGCGGTACCTACGAGCAGTACTTC.

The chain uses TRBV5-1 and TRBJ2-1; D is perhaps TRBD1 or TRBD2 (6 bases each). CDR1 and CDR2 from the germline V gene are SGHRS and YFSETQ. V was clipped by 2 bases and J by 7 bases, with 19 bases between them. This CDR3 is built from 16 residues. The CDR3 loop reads CASSLEPGAGWNEQFF. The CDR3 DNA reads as TGCGCCAGCAGCTTAGAACCGGGGGCGGGATGGAATGAGCAGTTCTTC.

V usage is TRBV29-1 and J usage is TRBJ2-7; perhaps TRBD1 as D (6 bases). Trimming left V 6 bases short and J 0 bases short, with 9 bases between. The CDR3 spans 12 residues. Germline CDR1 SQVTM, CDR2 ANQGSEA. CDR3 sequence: CSVRTDSYEQYF. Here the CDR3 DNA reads TGCAGCGTCAGGACAGACTCCTACGAGCAGTACTTC.

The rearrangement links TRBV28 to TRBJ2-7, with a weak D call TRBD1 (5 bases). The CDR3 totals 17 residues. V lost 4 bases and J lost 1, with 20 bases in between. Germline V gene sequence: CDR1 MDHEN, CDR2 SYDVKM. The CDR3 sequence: CASSSNSWGELSYEQYF. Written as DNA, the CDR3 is TGTGCCAGCAGTTCGAACTCTTGGGGCGAGCTATCCTACGAGCAGTACTTC. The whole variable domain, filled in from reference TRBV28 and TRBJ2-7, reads DVKVTQSSRYLVKRTGEKVFLECVQDMDHENMFWYRQDPGLGLRLIYFSYDVKMKEKGDIPEGYSVSREKKERFSLILESASTNQTSMYLCASSSNSWGELSYEQYFGPGTRLTVT.